Sequencing of this T cell receptor beta chain was carried out in a study of cytomegalovirus exposure and HLA in healthy donors. The CDR3 is 15 residues long. Per the germline V gene, CDR1 is LNHDA and CDR2 is SQIVND (reference sequence). V lost 4 bases and J lost 4, with 14 bases in between. A multiplex PCR was run with 60 Vbeta primers and 13 Jbeta primers. Some clones are missing from TCRdb's copy, which holds only in-frame ones; the method was immunoSEQ multiplex PCR. The top ten clones hold around 1.7% of a sample with 200,000 to 250,000 clones, approximately 79% of them seen once. On this clone: The antigen is unknown.

Overall study results and limits: Researchers reported that a few CMV-associated chains were confirmed in vitro as CMV antigen-specific. Presence/absence comparisons presumed near-even sequencing depth among donors. Most TCRs appeared rarely, but some public TCRs recurred in many donors.

The sample comprised PBMCs. The sequence derives from a man in his fifties or sixties in good health and CMV-seronegative. This rearrangement joins TRBV19 to TRBJ2-1; possible D gene TRBD2, 7 bases. The DNA for the CDR3 is TGTGCCAGTAGTACCCCTAGCGGACAGTACAATGAGCAGTTCTTC. This codes for CASSTPSGQYNEQFF.